The 6 T cell receptor beta chains presented below share a single source sample, sequenced in a study of cytomegalovirus exposure and HLA in healthy donors. With 60 Vbeta and 13 Jbeta primers, the PCR was carried out. Only in-frame clones appear in the TCRdb table, and some are missing; sequencing was by immunoSEQ multiplex PCR. The sample consists of fewer than 100,000 clones, roughly 75% of them appearing once. The material sequenced was PBMCs. Every receptor here comes from a woman aged 60-70 years in good health and CMV-seronegative.

The chain joins TRBV5-1 to TRBJ2-3; TRBD1 matches 7 bases. There are 17 residues in the CDR3. Losses at the gene ends were 0 bases for V and 5 bases for J; bases not matched to a gene: 12. The germline CDR1 and CDR2 sequences are SGHRS and YFSETQ. CDR3 sequence: CASSLAGTEPSLDTQYF. Written as DNA, the CDR3 is TGCGCCAGCAGCTTGGCGGGGACAGAGCCCTCATTAGATACGCAGTATTTT.

This clone has only one observation. The chain joins TRBV9 to TRBJ1-5, with D hard to call. CDR3 size: 12 residues. Germline V gene data show CDR1 as SGDLS and CDR2 as YYNGEE. The V end was cut by 8 bases, the J end by 3 bases, with 9 bases between. Here the CDR3 DNA reads TGTGCCAGTGGAGGAGTCAATCAGCCCCAGCATTTT. Translation gives CASGGVNQPQHF.

The rearrangement joins TRBV5-4 to TRBJ2-2; D unresolved. CDR3 length: 15 residues. Trimming took 4 bases from V and 5 from J, leaving 15 bases between them. Germline CDR1 is SGHNT and CDR2 is YYREEE (reference sequence). CDR3 DNA sequence: TGTGCCAGCAGCAGTGGCGACTTGTTAACCGGGGAGCTGTTTTTT. Translated: CASSSGDLLTGELFF. Combining the CDR3 with reference TRBV5-4 and TRBJ2-2 gives the whole variable domain ETGVTQSPTHLIKTRGQQVTLRCSSQSGHNTVSWYQQALGQGPQFIFQYYREEENGRGNFPPRFSGLQFPNYSSELNVNALELDDSALYLCASSSGDLLTGELFFGEGSRLTVL.

With respect to this clone: At one boundary the junction diverges from the germline segment, which might be a read error. The genes are TRBV9 and TRBJ1-2; 8 bases agree with TRBD1. Germline V CDR1 and CDR2: SGDLS, YYNGEE. There are 15 residues in the CDR3. In DNA, the CDR3 is TGTGCCAGCAGCATCAGTGGACAGGGTAACTATGACTACACCTTC. Its translation is CASSISGQGNYDYTF.

This chain links TRBV6-1 with TRBJ1-3; D not certain. V lost 6 bases and J lost 6, with 6 bases in between. This CDR3 is 11 amino acids long. CDR1 MNHNS and CDR2 SASEGT come from the germline V gene. The CDR3 is CASRSANTIYF. The CDR3 DNA reads as TGTGCCAGCAGGAGCGCAAACACCATATATTTT.

This clone was detected once. The chain couples TRBV4-2 to TRBJ1-1, with TRBD1 matching over 8 bases. J was trimmed by 6 bases and V by 6 bases; bases with no gene match: 12. Germline values: CDR1 LGHNA, CDR2 YNFKEQ. This CDR3 spans 15 amino acids. The CDR3 sequence: CASSRVGGTGAEAFF. In DNA form, the CDR3 reads TGTGCCAGCAGTCGCGTCGGCGGGACAGGAGCTGAAGCTTTCTTT.